This T cell receptor (beta chain) was recovered during a study of cytomegalovirus exposure and HLA in healthy donors. Study-level background: Roughly 180 million T cells yielded 100 million to 130 million unique TCR beta sequences, as an earlier analysis found. Among approximately 390 genotyped donors, around 82% fell in the Caucasian-associated ancestry cluster.

Researchers ran the PCR with 60 Vbeta and 13 Jbeta primers. Using immunoSEQ multiplex PCR, the repertoire was profiled, and TCRdb retains in-frame clones only, with some absent. The sample includes over 100,000 clones, 70% to 85% of them seen just once. Details on this clone: No antigen is known for it.

General study findings and limits: The study labeled 150 to 200 TCR beta chains cytomegalovirus-associated.

This CDR3 is 14 amino acids long. The germline V and J ends were trimmed by 0 bases and 2 bases, with 7 bases remaining between them. Per germline, CDR1 MGHRA and CDR2 YSYEKL. This TCR came from a male donor in good health and CMV-seropositive. This chain links TRBV4-1 with TRBJ1-1; D ambiguous. The sample comprised PBMCs. In nucleotides, the CDR3 is TGCGCCAGCAGCCAAGACAGGCGAAACACTGAAGCTTTCTTT. It translates to CASSQDRRNTEAFF.